This T cell receptor beta chain was identified in a study of regulatory T cells in long-lasting Graves disease. Across the whole study: Antithyroid drugs had been given to newly diagnosed Graves' patients for under 3 months.

The time point: newly diagnosed GD, antithyroid drugs for less than 3 months. The TCR library was made from RNA extracted from PBMCs. The patients were enrolled through endocrinology in Xi'an, China. This clonotype was seen only a few times. HTBI primers from iRepertoire and Arm-PCR of CDR3 regions yielded the TCR beta libraries. TCRdb reprocessed the multiplex PCR reads via MiXCR and lists one record per CDR3 protein. The table has 600,000 to 650,000 distinct CDR3 sequences, 15% to 20% seen once. The CDR3 loop spans 15 amino acids. Germline V gives CDR1 DFQATT, CDR2 SNEGSKA (reference sequence). V dropped 4 bases and J dropped 2 bases, with 14 bases sitting between them. In addition, the sample was reused for a study of T cells in Graves' hyperthyroidism and ophthalmopathy. Per that paper: Absence of ophthalmopathy progression within 18 months defined stable Graves' hyperthyroidism. The HTBI primer set was used in a first-round RT-PCR of the TCR CDR3.

The TCR comes from a woman in her 30s with Graves disease. This material consisted of peripheral blood mononuclear cells (PBMCs), taken at new diagnosis, from a patient treated with antithyroid drugs. J is TRBJ1-4 and V is TRBV20-1; D may be TRBD1 (5 bases). CDR3 sequence (DNA): TGCAGTGCTACCGCAAACGGGGACACTAATGAAAAACTGTTTTTT. Translated: CSATANGDTNEKLFF.